The 9 T cell receptor beta chains below were found in one sample sequenced in a study of blood T cell repertoires in COVID-19. Produced via immunoSEQ multiplex PCR; TCRdb's table is partial and in-frame only. Found here are 55,000 to 65,000 clones, roughly four fifths of them singletons; the top ten hold roughly 13%. The sequenced sample consisted of peripheral blood. The receptors stem from a human donor in a cohort sampled during active COVID-19.

The J gene is TRBJ1-1, the V gene TRBV5-6; D gene uncertain. Germline V gene data show CDR1 as SGHDT and CDR2 as YYEEEE. The CDR3 spans 16 residues. V lost 0 bases and J 0 bases, leaving 12 bases between the germline ends. This chain's CDR3 is CASSLGRLYMNTEAFF. The CDR3 nucleotides are TGTGCCAGCAGCTTGGGGAGGCTGTACATGAACACTGAAGCTTTCTTT.

The genes are TRBV10-3 and TRBJ2-3, with 7 bases matching TRBD1. V was clipped by 0 bases and J by 6 bases; unmatched bases: 18. The CDR3 runs to 19 residues. CDR1 and CDR2 from the germline V gene are ENHRY and SYGVKD. CDR3: CAISESAGGSHTGVDTQYF. The CDR3 region has the DNA TGTGCCATCAGTGAGTCAGCAGGGGGAAGCCACACAGGCGTCGATACGCAGTATTTT.

V is TRBV6-5 and J is TRBJ2-2; D call uncertain. CDR3 length: 14 amino acids. Germline assignment: CDR1 MNHEY and CDR2 SVGAGI. V was shortened by 7 bases and J by 5 bases, with 14 bases between the two germline ends. The CDR3 DNA reads as TGTGCCAGCATGATGCCTTCTAGAACCGGGGAGCTGTTTTTT. Translating gives CASMMPSRTGELFF.

The V call is TRBV20-1, the J call TRBJ2-1, with a tentative D call TRBD1 (6 bases). CDR3 length equals 11 residues. V shed 5 bases and J shed 13 bases, with 15 bases lying between them. In germline, CDR1 is DFQATT, CDR2 SNEGSKA (reference sequence). The DNA for the CDR3 is TGCAGTGCTCGGAGGATCAGGGGTCAGTTCTTC. As protein: CSARRIRGQFF.

Turning to this clone: Germline and junction disagree at one end, which may indicate a read error. The CDR3 region is CASSPRTISHEQYF. DNA for the CDR3: TGTGCCAGCTCACCAAGGACAATCTCCCACGAGCAGTACTTC. The rearrangement links TRBV18 to TRBJ2-7; D may be TRBD1 (5 bases). Germline CDR1 reads KGHSH; CDR2 reads LQKENI. The length of the CDR3 is 14 residues. The whole variable domain, remainder taken from reference TRBV18 and TRBJ2-7, is NAGVMQNPRHLVRRRGQEARLRCSPMKGHSHVYWYRQLPEEGLKFMVYLQKENIIDESGMPKERFSAEFPKEGPSILRIQQVVRGDSAAYFCASSPRTISHEQYFGPGTRLTVT.

The chain links TRBV7-6 to TRBJ2-1; TRBD2 is a possible D gene (6 bases). V was pared by 5 bases and J by 7 bases, with 12 bases between. Germline V gene sequence: CDR1 SGHVS, CDR2 FNYEAQ. The CDR3 spans 13 residues. The CDR3 DNA reads TGTGCCAGCAGCCGATTCGCGGGAAATGAGCAGTTCTTC. It specifies CASSRFAGNEQFF.

The chain has TRBV6-5 and TRBJ1-5; tentative D call: TRBD1 (6 bases). Germline CDR1 reads MNHEY; CDR2 reads SVGAGI. The V and J ends lost 6 bases and 2 bases respectively, with 8 bases between them. The CDR3 is 13 amino acids. As DNA, the CDR3 is TGTGCCAGCAGACAGGGTCGCAATCAGCCCCAGCATTTT. This translates into CASRQGRNQPQHF.

V is TRBV27 and J is TRBJ1-2; TRBD1 aligns across 9 bases. This CDR3 contains 15 residues. The germline gives CDR1 MNHEY, CDR2 SMNVEV (reference sequence). With 3 bases clipped from V and 5 bases from J, the junction kept 7 bases outside the gene matches. The CDR3: CASSFRDRAAYGYTF. The CDR3 DNA reads as TGTGCCAGCAGTTTTCGGGACAGGGCGGCGTATGGCTACACCTTC.

This rearrangement joins TRBV5-1 to TRBJ2-1; 9 nucleotides match TRBD2. Germline lookup yields CDR1 SGHRS and CDR2 YFSETQ. CDR3 size: 14 residues. The V gene end was trimmed by 5 bases and the J gene end by 5 bases; junction bases not matched to a gene: 5. This CDR3 is CASSSGGYNNEQFF. The DNA of the CDR3 is TGCGCCAGCAGTAGCGGGGGATATAACAATGAGCAGTTCTTC.